The clone carrying this T cell receptor (beta chain) was observed a single time. The sample originates from a study of blood T cell repertoires in COVID-19. As for the study in general: Some COVID-19 samples were acute and others convalescent; all came from the United States, Italy and Spain. PBMCs, B-cell-depleted T cells, or T cells were the source of the cDNA or gDNA that made up the material.

Original data processing: The authors estimated nucleated cell counts from reference gene primer amplification. Sequenced by immunoSEQ multiplex PCR; TCRdb stores in-frame clones only, minus some. That table is the source of V, J and clone size, and D and trimming were worked out from the DNA. The table shows 250,000 to 400,000 clones, with approximately 90% occurring only once. Germline V gives CDR1 LGHNA, CDR2 YSLEER. The length of the CDR3 is 15 residues. With V trimmed by 1 base and J by 3 bases, 4 bases remained unmatched. During active infection, Seattle patients enrolled and were then monitored through disease.

Sequenced: peripheral blood. The source of this sequence is a woman aged 25 to 39 with COVID-19, enrolled during active disease. The V gene is TRBV4-3, the J gene TRBJ1-1; 8 positions agree with TRBD1. The CDR3 DNA reads as TGCGCCAGCAGCCAAGTGGACAGGGCCCACACTGAAGCTTTCTTT. This sequence encodes CASSQVDRAHTEAFF.